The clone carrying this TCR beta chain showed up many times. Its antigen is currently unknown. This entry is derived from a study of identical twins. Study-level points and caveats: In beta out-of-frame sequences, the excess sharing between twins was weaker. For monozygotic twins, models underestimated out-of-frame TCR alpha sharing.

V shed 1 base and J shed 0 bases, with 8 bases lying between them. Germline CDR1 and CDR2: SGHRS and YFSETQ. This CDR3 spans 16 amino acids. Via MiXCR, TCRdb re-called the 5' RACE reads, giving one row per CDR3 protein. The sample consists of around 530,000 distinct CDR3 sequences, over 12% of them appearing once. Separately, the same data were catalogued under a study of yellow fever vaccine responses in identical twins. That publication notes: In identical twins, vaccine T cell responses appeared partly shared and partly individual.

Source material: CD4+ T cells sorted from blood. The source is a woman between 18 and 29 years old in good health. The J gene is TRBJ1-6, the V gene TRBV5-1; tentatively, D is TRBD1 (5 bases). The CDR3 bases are TGCGCCAGCAGCTTGCGGGGGTCCTCCTATAATTCACCCCTCCACTTT. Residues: CASSLRGSSYNSPLHF.